The clone carrying this T cell receptor (beta chain) was seen ten or more times. Its specificity is unknown. These data originate in a study of Graves' ophthalmopathy and Graves' hyperthyroidism. Overall study context: Peripheral blood was gathered at first diagnosis, ahead of any treatment whatsoever.

The CDR3 is 12 amino acids. Trimming cost V 7 bases and J 5 bases, with 14 bases left between them. CDR1 is SQVTM, CDR2 ANQGSEA, per germline. Scientists amplified the TCR beta CDR3 regions from RNA transcripts. Following a first-round RT-PCR that used HTBI primers, a second-round multiplex PCR was carried out. TCRdb re-analysed the multiplex PCR reads in MiXCR, keeping a single row per CDR3 protein. Of some 380,000 distinct CDR3 sequences in the sample, just over 15% were seen once. Study outcomes and limitations: Most expanded clonotypes from thyroid (those above 0.001 frequency) were also found in blood. Sensitivity of 85% to 90% and specificity of around 80% were achieved when a 13-signature model separated ophthalmopathy from stable hyperthyroidism.

It was on clinical symptoms, serum thyroxine, TRAb, thyroid ultrasound and orbital computed tomography that diagnosis relied. This TCR derives from a woman under 30 with stable Graves' hyperthyroidism. Sequences were obtained from peripheral blood. The chain joins TRBV29-1 to TRBJ1-1; D gene ambiguous. CDR3 DNA: TGCAGCGCTAGACACGCGCAGACTGAAGCTTTCTTT. It encodes CSARHAQTEAFF.